This T cell receptor (beta chain) appears in the sequencing data of a study of shared clonotypes between healthy human individuals. The germline V gene has CDR1 MNHNS and CDR2 SASEGT. V lost 3 bases and J 1 base, leaving 13 bases between the germline ends. The CDR3 extends over 15 amino acids. The donor cohort consisted entirely of Caucasian adults residing in Nashville, Tennessee. General observations from the study: Generation probabilities were higher for clonotypes shared across all four sorted-subset donors than for unshared ones. Larger estimated richness was generally recorded for naive subsets relative to memory subsets.

Once extracted for a subset, genomic DNA was divided evenly among several immunoSEQ plates. Method: immunoSEQ multiplex PCR; TCRdb's copy keeps in-frame clones and lacks some. The sample includes a few million clones, approximately 95% of them seen just once. This clone is a singleton in its sample. The antigen remains unidentified. The sequence derives from a man between 18 and 35 years old in good health. Some clones in this sample may be carry-over from other donors' samples. The sample was naive CD4+ T cells from PBMCs. Indicated subset: CD45RA+ positively selected. The genes are TRBV6-1 and TRBJ2-7, with a possible D match to TRBD2 (6 bases). The CDR3, as DNA: TGTGCCAGCAGTGATCGGTCTAGCGTTTCCTACGAGCAGTACTTC. It is translated as CASSDRSSVSYEQYF.